The 8 T cell receptor beta chains below were found in one sample sequenced in a study of blood T cell repertoires in COVID-19 (dated by TCRdb to 2018 to 2021). Library prep was done by the immunoSEQ multiplex PCR assay. In its TCRdb copy, this immuneACCESS table keeps in-frame sequences only and misses some clones. Where compared with another copy, unresolved V genes explain less than half of these, and the others have no known cause. This sample has 200,000 to 300,000 clones in its table, and approximately 80% of those were observed once. Approximately 4% of the sample goes to the ten largest clones. Sequenced sample: peripheral blood. The source is a man aged 55-75 years with acute or convalescent COVID-19.

The V call is TRBV21-1, the J call TRBJ1-1; the table's D call, TRBD1, was not checked against the DNA. TRBV21-1 counts as a pseudogene. The CDR3 length is 18 residues. Written as DNA, the CDR3 is TGTGCCAGCAGCAAAGCAGGGGAGGGACGGGACAGGAGTTCTGAAGCTTTCTTT. Amino acids: CASSKAGEGRDRSSEAFF.

This clone appeared once. The chain joins TRBV6-4 to TRBJ1-2, with 9 bases that match TRBD1. The ends lost 8 bases at V and 8 bases at J; junction bases unmatched: 21. The CDR3 loop spans 17 amino acids. CDR1 is MRHNA, CDR2 SNTAGT, per germline. The CDR3 loop reads CASSFSGGDRDIGGYTF. The CDR3 coding sequence is TGTGCCAGCTCGTTCAGTGGAGGGGACAGGGACATAGGAGGCTACACCTTC.

The V and J genes are TRBV29-1 and TRBJ2-1; 9 positions match TRBD2. J lost 4 bases, V lost 6 bases, and 13 bases had no gene match. CDR3 length: 16 residues. Germline V gene data show CDR1 as SQVTM and CDR2 as ANQGSEA. DNA for the CDR3: TGCAGCGTCCCCCGTTTCGCGGGGGGGCTTTACAATGAGCAGTTCTTC. Translating gives CSVPRFAGGLYNEQFF.

The chain uses TRBV30 and TRBJ2-7, with 11 bases that match TRBD1. This CDR3 comprises 14 residues. Per the germline V gene, CDR1 is GTSNPN and CDR2 is SVGIG (reference sequence). The CDR3 spells CACAPGQGGHEQYF. In DNA, the CDR3 is TGTGCTTGTGCTCCGGGACAGGGGGGCCACGAGCAGTACTTC.

The gene calls are TRBV11-2 and TRBJ2-4; a possible D gene is TRBD2 (5 bases). Germline CDR1 is SGHAT and CDR2 is FQNNGV. With 0 bases removed from V and 7 bases from J, the gap between germline ends came to 19 bases. The CDR3 has 17 residues. The CDR3 coding sequence is TGTGCCAGCAGCTTAGATCGGACGGTAGAGGGAAGGAACATTCAGTACTTC. Residues: CASSLDRTVEGRNIQYF.

The CDR3 sequence: CASRGDWNTEAFF. CDR3 nucleotides: TGTGCCAGCAGGGGAGATTGGAACACTGAAGCTTTCTTT. The V gene is TRBV2, the J gene TRBJ1-1; no definite D call. CDR3 size: 13 residues. V lost 6 bases to trimming and J lost 1 base, with 9 bases between them. Germline-derived CDR1 and CDR2 are SNHLY and FYNNEI. Full variable domain (outside the CDR3, taken from reference TRBV2 and TRBJ1-1): EPEVTQTPSHQVTQMGQEVILRCVPISNHLYFYWYRQILGQKVEFLVSFYNNEISEKSEIFDDQFSVERPDGSNFTLKIRSTKLEDSAMYFCASRGDWNTEAFFGQGTRLTVV.

This clone was seen more than once but under ten times. The chain is built from TRBV9 and TRBJ1-1, with D unclear. V gave up 3 bases and J gave up 11 bases, with 14 bases separating them. This CDR3 has 12 amino acids. CDR1 and CDR2 (germline): SGDLS, YYNGEE. The chain's CDR3 is CASSGPEGFAFF. CDR3 DNA sequence: TGTGCCAGCAGCGGACCAGAGGGCTTCGCTTTCTTT.

The CDR3 here is CASSPRTGGVKNIQYF. Written as DNA, the CDR3 is TGTGCCAGCTCCCCCAGGACAGGGGGAGTCAAAAACATTCAGTACTTC. This sequence joins TRBV18 and TRBJ2-4; TRBD1 matches at 10 bases. The CDR3 is made up of 16 amino acids. V was pared by 6 bases and J by 3 bases, with 8 bases of the junction left unmatched. The germline gives CDR1 KGHSH, CDR2 LQKENI.